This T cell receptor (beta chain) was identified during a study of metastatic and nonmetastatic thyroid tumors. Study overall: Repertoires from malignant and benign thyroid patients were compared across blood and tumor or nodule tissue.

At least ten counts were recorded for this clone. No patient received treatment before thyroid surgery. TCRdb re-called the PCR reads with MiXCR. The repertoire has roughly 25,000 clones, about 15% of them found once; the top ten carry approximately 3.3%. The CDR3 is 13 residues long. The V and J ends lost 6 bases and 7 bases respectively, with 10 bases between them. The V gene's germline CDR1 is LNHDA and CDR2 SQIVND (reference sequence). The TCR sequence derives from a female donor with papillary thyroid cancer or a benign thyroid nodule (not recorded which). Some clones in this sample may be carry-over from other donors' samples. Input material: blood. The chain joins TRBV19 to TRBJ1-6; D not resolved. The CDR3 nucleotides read TGTGCCAGTAGGATACCGGGAAATTCACCCCTCCACTTT. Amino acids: CASRIPGNSPLHF.